One sample yielded the 30 T cell receptor beta chains listed below, sequenced in a study of blood T cell repertoires in COVID-19. TCRdb's table, derived via immunoSEQ multiplex PCR, lists solely in-frame clones and lacks some. The profile shows fewer than 350,000 clones, 65% to 90% of them singletons. Sequencing was carried out using peripheral blood. The receptors here all came from a woman aged 60-75 years with active or convalescent COVID-19.

In regard to this clone: Other DNA variants within this sample encode the same CDR3. The genes are TRBV7-3 and TRBJ1-5, with no clear D. CDR1 is SGHTA, CDR2 FQGTGA, per germline. The CDR3 contains 13 residues. V lost 4 bases and J lost 5, with 9 bases in between. The CDR3 here is CASSSSPDQPQHF. The DNA for the CDR3 is TGTGCCAGCAGCTCGTCTCCCGATCAGCCCCAGCATTTT.

J is TRBJ2-3 and V is TRBV6-2 or TRBV6-3, with a possible D match to TRBD2 (5 bases). CDR1 and CDR2 (germline): MNHEY, SVGEGT. This CDR3 has 17 residues. V was shortened by 6 bases and J by 4 bases, with 23 bases between the two germline ends. CDR3 residues: CASSPPRPFEAADTQYF. In nucleotides, the CDR3 is TGTGCCAGCAGCCCCCCCCGACCATTCGAAGCGGCAGATACGCAGTATTTT.

V gene TRBV6-5 combines with J gene TRBJ1-1; D not resolved. V was clipped by 7 bases and J by 3 bases, with 18 bases between them. This CDR3 comprises 15 residues. The germline V gene has CDR1 MNHEY and CDR2 SVGAGI. The CDR3 DNA reads as TGTGCCAGCACCGCGCTCAGGCTCGGGGACACTGAAGCTTTCTTT. It translates to CASTALRLGDTEAFF.

This rearrangement joins TRBV5-1 to TRBJ2-7; TRBD2 aligns across 7 bases. CDR3 size: 15 residues. Germline lookup yields CDR1 SGHRS and CDR2 YFSETQ. Losses at the gene ends were 4 bases for V and 2 bases for J; bases not matched to a gene: 9. The CDR3 reads CASSLATGRTYEQYF. The CDR3 DNA reads as TGCGCCAGCAGCCTCGCGACCGGGAGGACCTACGAGCAGTACTTC.

The chain carries TRBV14 and TRBJ1-2, with D tentatively TRBD1 (5 bases). V lost 1 base and J 7 bases, leaving 16 bases between the germline ends. Germline V gene sequence: CDR1 SGHDN, CDR2 FVKESK. This CDR3 spans 15 amino acids. The CDR3 loop reads CASSQVGGGLGGYTF. CDR3 DNA: TGTGCCAGCAGCCAAGTCGGTGGGGGACTGGGTGGCTACACCTTC.

The chain is built from TRBV2 and TRBJ1-6, with TRBD1 as a possible D gene (5 bases). The CDR3 loop spans 15 amino acids. Trimming removed 7 bases at V and 4 bases at J, with 14 bases between. Germline CDR1 SNHLY, CDR2 FYNNEI. The CDR3 protein is CASKGVSPYNSPLHF. In DNA form, the CDR3 reads TGTGCCAGCAAAGGGGTATCTCCGTATAATTCACCCCTCCACTTT.

J is TRBJ1-5 and V is TRBV2; tentatively, D is TRBD1 (5 bases). The CDR3 length is 16 residues. In germline, CDR1 is SNHLY, CDR2 FYNNEI. V was pared by 2 bases and J by 1 base, with 12 bases between. The CDR3 DNA reads TGTGCCAGCAGTGAACTGGGGCAGGGAAGCAATCAGCCCCAGCATTTT. It translates to CASSELGQGSNQPQHF.

This sequence joins TRBV7-8 and TRBJ1-5; 9 bases fit TRBD1. Per germline, CDR1 SGHVS and CDR2 FQNEAQ. The CDR3 extends over 14 amino acids. The V and J ends lost 3 bases and 5 bases, in that order; junction bases with no gene match: 2. Written as DNA, the CDR3 is TGTGCCAGCAGCTTCGGACAGGGGTATCAGCCCCAGCATTTT. Translated: CASSFGQGYQPQHF. Full variable domain (outside the CDR3, taken from reference TRBV7-8 and TRBJ1-5): GAGVSQSPRYKVAKRGQDVALRCDPISGHVSLFWYQQALGQGPEFLTYFQNEAQLDKSGLPSDRFFAERPEGSVSTLKIQRTQQEDSAVYLCASSFGQGYQPQHFGDGTRLSIL.

The rearrangement joins TRBV11-1 to TRBJ1-2; TRBD1 might be the D (5 bases). Looked up from germline, CDR1 is SGHAT and CDR2 is FQDESV (reference sequence). Between the trimmed V and J ends, which lost 3 bases and 6 bases, there was a span of 11 bases. The CDR3 has 13 amino acids. The CDR3: CASSFRQGDGYTF. CDR3 DNA sequence: TGTGCCAGCAGCTTTCGCCAGGGTGATGGCTACACCTTC.

This clone came up once. The rearrangement joins TRBV19 to TRBJ2-4, with 12 bases lining up with TRBD2. The CDR3 is 19 amino acids. V dropped 3 bases and J dropped 2; count of bases not matched to a gene: 11. Germline CDR1 LNHDA, CDR2 SQIVND (reference sequence). The CDR3 is CASSMGRMTSGGPKNIQYF. The CDR3 nucleotides are TGTGCCAGTAGTATGGGTCGGATGACTAGCGGGGGCCCCAAAAACATTCAGTACTTC. The variable domain in full, completed from reference TRBV19 and TRBJ2-4, reads DGGITQSPKYLFRKEGQNVTLSCEQNLNHDAMYWYRQDPGQGLRLIYYSQIVNDFQKGDIAEGYSVSREKKESFPLTVTSAQKNPTAFYLCASSMGRMTSGGPKNIQYFGAGTRLSVL.

The V and J genes are TRBV7-2 and TRBJ1-4; D not resolved. Trimming stripped 5 bases from V and 8 bases from J, with 9 bases between. CDR3 size: 12 residues. CDR1 and CDR2 from the germline V gene are SGHTA and FQGNSA. The DNA of the CDR3 is TGTGCCAGCAGCCGGCCGGGAGAAAAACTGTTTTTT. Translating it yields CASSRPGEKLFF.

The chain recombines TRBV6-5 with TRBJ1-2; D ambiguous. V dropped 7 bases and J dropped 5 bases, with 17 bases sitting between them. The length of the CDR3 is 14 residues. Germline CDR1 reads MNHEY; CDR2 reads SVGAGI. The CDR3 here is CASTQRRSQYGYTF. As DNA, the CDR3 is TGTGCCAGCACCCAACGGCGGAGCCAGTATGGCTACACCTTC.

V gene TRBV5-1 combines with J gene TRBJ1-4; D not certain. The CDR3 extends over 14 amino acids. Germline V CDR1 and CDR2: SGHRS, YFSETQ. The ends were cut back, 2 bases at V and 2 bases at J, with 7 bases in the middle. The CDR3 protein is CASSLGSTNEKLFF. DNA of the CDR3: TGCGCCAGCAGCTTAGGGAGCACTAATGAAAAACTGTTTTTT.

This chain uses TRBV7-8 with TRBJ1-2; TRBD1 matches 7 bases. V trimming: 11 bases; J trimming: 0 bases; junction bases outside the gene matches: 6. Germline V gene lookup returns CDR1 SGHVS and CDR2 FQNEAQ. The CDR3 has 13 amino acids. This chain's CDR3 is CAGRDRSNYGYTF. In DNA, the CDR3 is TGTGCCGGACGGGACAGATCTAACTATGGCTACACCTTC. The variable domain in full, completed from reference TRBV7-8 and TRBJ1-2, reads GAGVSQSPRYKVAKRGQDVALRCDPISGHVSLFWYQQALGQGPEFLTYFQNEAQLDKSGLPSDRFFAERPEGSVSTLKIQRTQQEDSAVYLCAGRDRSNYGYTFGSGTRLTVV.

This sequence joins TRBV7-8 and TRBJ2-1; 8 positions agree with TRBD2. Germline V gives CDR1 SGHVS, CDR2 FQNEAQ. This CDR3 comprises 17 residues. Trimming took 2 bases from V and 4 from J; bases not matched to a gene: 10. The CDR3 is CASSLRYQRGPYNEQFF. CDR3 bases: TGTGCCAGCAGCTTAAGGTACCAGCGGGGGCCGTACAATGAGCAGTTCTTC.

The chain couples TRBV27 to TRBJ1-5; no clear D. The CDR3 has 17 amino acids. The V gene's germline CDR1 is MNHEY and CDR2 SMNVEV (reference sequence). V shed 7 bases and J shed 0 bases, with 19 bases lying between them. DNA for the CDR3: TGTGCCAGCACCCAGAGGTGGTCGGGGTATAGCAATCAGCCCCAGCATTTT. Translated, it gives CASTQRWSGYSNQPQHF.

The J gene is TRBJ2-5, the V gene TRBV9; D is perhaps TRBD2 (6 bases). The germline V and J ends were trimmed by 3 bases and 0 bases, with 18 bases remaining between them. Germline V CDR1 and CDR2: SGDLS, YYNGEE. The CDR3 runs 17 residues. The CDR3 reads CASSATYARGHQETQYF. CDR3 nucleotides: TGTGCCAGCAGCGCCACCTATGCGCGGGGACACCAAGAGACCCAGTACTTC.

As to this clone: The sample carries other DNA sequences with the same CDR3. The V gene is TRBV3-1 (or the pseudogene TRBV3-2), the J gene TRBJ2-7; 14 bases line up with TRBD2. Germline lookup yields CDR1 LGHDT and CDR2 YNNKEL (reference sequence). CDR3 length: 15 residues. V lost 3 bases and J lost 2; bases outside the gene matches: 0. The CDR3 coding sequence is TGTGCCAGCAGCCAGGGACTAGCGGGGGCCTACGAGCAGTACTTC. Encoded protein: CASSQGLAGAYEQYF.

The J gene is TRBJ2-1, the V gene TRBV5-4, with 15 bases matching TRBD2. This CDR3 region has 18 residues. The germline V gene has CDR1 SGHNT and CDR2 YYREEE (reference sequence). The ends lost 3 bases at V and 0 bases at J; junction bases unmatched: 4. CDR3 sequence: CASSSGTSGGSSYNEQFF. The CDR3 DNA follows: TGTGCCAGCAGCTCCGGGACTAGCGGGGGGAGCTCCTACAATGAGCAGTTCTTC.

This chain links TRBV5-6 with TRBJ1-4; a possible D gene is TRBD1 (5 bases). Germline CDR1 is SGHDT and CDR2 is YYEEEE. Trimming shortened V by 4 bases and J by 7 bases, and 14 bases separated the two germline ends. The CDR3 spans 14 residues. CDR3 amino acids: CASSRWGVGEKLFF. The CDR3 coding sequence is TGTGCCAGCAGCCGGTGGGGGGTCGGTGAAAAACTGTTTTTT.

This clone has only a few counts. The rearrangement joins TRBV7-9 to TRBJ1-1; 7 bases align to TRBD1. Germline V gene lookup returns CDR1 SEHNR and CDR2 FQNEAQ (reference sequence). This CDR3 spans 15 amino acids. Unmatched junction bases numbered 6, after V lost 1 base and J lost 4 bases. The CDR3 loop reads CASSLGWGQLTEAFF. CDR3 bases: TGTGCCAGCAGCTTAGGATGGGGACAGCTCACTGAAGCTTTCTTT.

The gene calls are TRBV5-4 and TRBJ2-3, with D hard to call. Trimming took 4 bases from V and 6 from J, leaving 9 bases between them. The CDR3 runs to 12 residues. Germline CDR1 SGHNT, CDR2 YYREEE (reference sequence). This CDR3 reads CASSEVPDTQYF. The CDR3 DNA is TGTGCCAGCAGCGAGGTTCCCGATACGCAGTATTTT.

The V and J genes are TRBV11-2 and TRBJ2-3; 12 bases are shared with TRBD2. V was pared by 5 bases and J by 2 bases, with 5 bases of the junction left unmatched. The CDR3 consists of 16 residues. Germline loops: CDR1 SGHAT, CDR2 FQNNGV. The CDR3 loop reads CASSPRLAGATDTQYF. The CDR3 region has the DNA TGTGCCAGCAGCCCCCGACTAGCGGGGGCCACAGATACGCAGTATTTT.

The V call is TRBV5-4, the J call TRBJ2-5; 7 nucleotides agree with TRBD2. The CDR3 runs 15 residues. In germline, CDR1 is SGHNT, CDR2 YYREEE (reference sequence). The V segment lost 3 bases and the J segment 2 bases; nucleotides outside the gene matches: 7. The CDR3 protein is CASSSLAAEQETQYF. The DNA for the CDR3 is TGTGCCAGCAGCTCCCTAGCGGCCGAACAAGAGACCCAGTACTTC.

The chain uses TRBV24-1 and TRBJ2-2; no firm D call. The CDR3 consists of 14 residues. Germline V gene sequence: CDR1 KGHDR, CDR2 SFDVKD. Trimming pared 1 base from V and 1 base from J, leaving 3 bases between. Here the CDR3 reads CATSDFKNTGELFF. The DNA of the CDR3 is TGTGCCACCAGTGATTTCAAGAACACCGGGGAGCTGTTTTTT.

The chain combines TRBV2 with TRBJ1-1; D is perhaps TRBD1 (6 bases). The germline gives CDR1 SNHLY, CDR2 FYNNEI. The CDR3 has 14 residues. Deletions cut 5 bases from V and 1 base from J, with 11 bases between. CDR3 residues: CASSTLGGNTEAFF. Here the CDR3 DNA reads TGTGCCAGCAGTACCTTAGGGGGGAACACTGAAGCTTTCTTT.

This clone has just one count. This chain uses TRBV5-1 with TRBJ2-2; D might be TRBD1 (5 bases). The CDR3 sequence is 16 residues long. Deletions cut 0 bases from V and 2 bases from J, with 11 bases between. Germline V CDR1 and CDR2: SGHRS, YFSETQ. CDR3 coding DNA: TGCGCCAGCAGCTTGGGCTCAGGGTCCAACACCGGGGAGCTGTTTTTT. This translates into CASSLGSGSNTGELFF.

The chain links TRBV3-1 (or the pseudogene TRBV3-2) to TRBJ1-5, with D uncertain. CDR1 LGHDT and CDR2 YNNKEL come from the germline V gene (reference sequence). The CDR3 runs 15 residues. V was pared by 0 bases and J by 6 bases, with 12 bases between. In DNA, the CDR3 is TGTGCCAGCAGCCAAGAGGTCCAGGTGGGTCAGCCCCAGCATTTT. The encoded protein is CASSQEVQVGQPQHF.

The chain recombines TRBV5-1 with TRBJ2-2, with TRBD1 matching 9 bases. Germline V gene data show CDR1 as SGHRS and CDR2 as YFSETQ. The V segment lost 2 bases and the J segment 3 bases; nucleotides outside the gene matches: 5. The length of the CDR3 is 16 residues. Here the CDR3 reads CASSFWTGVDTGELFF. CDR3 DNA: TGCGCCAGCAGCTTCTGGACAGGGGTCGACACCGGGGAGCTGTTTTTT.

This clone was seen just once. This chain joins TRBV30 and TRBJ1-1, with D unresolved. V lost 0 bases and J 1 base, leaving 6 bases between the germline ends. Germline CDR1 reads GTSNPN; CDR2 reads SVGIG (reference sequence). This CDR3 comprises 13 residues. Here the CDR3 reads CAWSVTPNTEAFF. The CDR3 DNA is TGTGCCTGGAGTGTGACTCCGAACACTGAAGCTTTCTTT.